Listed below are T cell receptor beta chains from one sample, sequenced in a study of cytomegalovirus exposure and HLA in healthy donors. Assay: immunoSEQ multiplex PCR; the TCRdb copy retains only in-frame clones and omits some. This repertoire comprises 65,000 to 85,000 clones; its ten largest clones make up over 1.2%. Sequencing input: PBMCs. The receptor source for this set is a woman aged 55-75 years in good health and CMV-seronegative. CDR3s include the opening cysteine and the closing phenylalanine or tryptophan. Each record gives: D gene, V gene, J gene, CDR3 DNA, CDR3 protein. A D gene is named only where the DNA matches it firmly.

D gene: -; V gene: TRBV5-1; J gene: TRBJ1-1; CDR3 DNA: TGCGCCAGCAGCTTGACAACGGGGGGCAGAACTGAAGCTTTCTTT; CDR3 protein: CASSLTTGGRTEAFF
D gene: TRBD2; V gene: TRBV2; J gene: TRBJ2-1; CDR3 DNA: TGTGCCAGCAGGGGGGCTAGCGGGAGTGTAGACAATGAGCAGTTCTTC; CDR3 protein: CASRGASGSVDNEQFF
D gene: TRBD2; V gene: TRBV14; J gene: TRBJ2-3; CDR3 DNA: TGTGCCAGCAGCCAAGGATTGCTAGCGGGAGGTGGAGATACGCAGTATTTT; CDR3 protein: CASSQGLLAGGGDTQYF
D gene: -; V gene: TRBV28; J gene: TRBJ1-1; CDR3 DNA: TGTGCCAGCAGAAGGGCGGGGTATGGAGCTGAAGCTTTCTTT; CDR3 protein: CASRRAGYGAEAFF
D gene: TRBD1; V gene: TRBV4-2; J gene: TRBJ1-1; CDR3 DNA: TGTGCCAGCAGCCAAGGGAAAGACAGGGGGAACACTGAAGCTTTCTTT; CDR3 protein: CASSQGKDRGNTEAFF
D gene: -; V gene: TRBV7-2; J gene: TRBJ2-2; CDR3 DNA: TGTGCCAGCAGCCAGCTTGCGGGCGGGAACACCGGGGAGCTGTTTTTT; CDR3 protein: CASSQLAGGNTGELFF
D gene: TRBD1; V gene: TRBV6-6; J gene: TRBJ1-2; CDR3 DNA: TGTGCCAGCACCCCACCCACAGGGGGGGATGGTGGCTACACCTTC; CDR3 protein: CASTPPTGGDGGYTF
D gene: -; V gene: TRBV5-4; J gene: TRBJ2-7; CDR3 DNA: TGTGCCACAAACTCAGGACTTCGGTACGAGCAGTACTTC; CDR3 protein: CATNSGLRYEQYF
D gene: TRBD1; V gene: TRBV19; J gene: TRBJ1-2; CDR3 DNA: TGTGCCAGTAGTATAGATGCCCTAGGACAGGGGGCAAAAGGCTACACCTTC; CDR3 protein: CASSIDALGQGAKGYTF
D gene: -; V gene: TRBV10-2; J gene: TRBJ1-4; CDR3 DNA: TGCGCCAGCAGTGACGTAAATGAAAAACTGTTTTTT; CDR3 protein: CASSDVNEKLFF
D gene: -; V gene: TRBV29-1; J gene: TRBJ2-7; CDR3 DNA: TGCAGCGTTGAGGGCAGCCCCTACGAGCAGTACTTC; CDR3 protein: CSVEGSPYEQYF
D gene: -; V gene: TRBV28; J gene: TRBJ1-1; CDR3 DNA: TGTGCCAGCAGTTTATCGTGGGCCACTGAAGCTTTCTTT; CDR3 protein: CASSLSWATEAFF
D gene: -; V gene: TRBV28; J gene: TRBJ1-5; CDR3 DNA: TGTGCCAGCAGTCCGAGGTCTCCCGGCGGGGTGCGGCCCCAGCATTTT; CDR3 protein: CASSPRSPGGVRPQHF
D gene: TRBD2; V gene: TRBV5-1; J gene: TRBJ2-3; CDR3 DNA: TGCGCCAGCGACTTGGTGGGTAGCGGGATCGCAGATACGCAGTATTTT; CDR3 protein: CASDLVGSGIADTQYF
D gene: -; V gene: TRBV7-9; J gene: TRBJ2-7; CDR3 DNA: TGTGCCAGCAGCTTAGGACTGAGCTACGAGCAGTACTTC; CDR3 protein: CASSLGLSYEQYF
D gene: -; V gene: TRBV4-2; J gene: TRBJ2-1; CDR3 DNA: TGTGCCAGCAGCCAAGATCATGGCGGTGGCAATGAGCAGTTCTTC; CDR3 protein: CASSQDHGGGNEQFF
D gene: -; V gene: TRBV30; J gene: TRBJ2-7; CDR3 DNA: TGTGCCTGGAGGGATGCAGGGCGGCCAGGTGGAGAGCAGTACTTC; CDR3 protein: CAWRDAGRPGGEQYF
D gene: TRBD1; V gene: TRBV18; J gene: TRBJ2-7; CDR3 DNA: TGTGCCAGTAGGACCGGGACAGGGGGTCTCGAGCAGTACTTC; CDR3 protein: CASRTGTGGLEQYF
D gene: TRBD2; V gene: TRBV4-2; J gene: TRBJ2-1; CDR3 DNA: TGTGCCAGCAGCCCCCTTAATCTAGCGGGAGGGTTCAATGAGCAGTTCTTC; CDR3 protein: CASSPLNLAGGFNEQFF
D gene: -; V gene: TRBV27; J gene: TRBJ1-6; CDR3 DNA: TGTGCCAGCAGTATTACAGGGTTTTCCTATAATTCACCCCTCCACTTT; CDR3 protein: CASSITGFSYNSPLHF
D gene: -; V gene: TRBV6-5; J gene: TRBJ1-2; CDR3 DNA: TGTGCCAGCAGTTACGTGCCGCAGGGCGGGGACGGCTACACCTTC; CDR3 protein: CASSYVPQGGDGYTF
D gene: -; V gene: TRBV7-9; J gene: TRBJ2-1; CDR3 DNA: TGTGCCAGCAGCTTAGAGGGGAATGAGCAGTTCTTC; CDR3 protein: CASSLEGNEQFF
D gene: -; V gene: TRBV6-5; J gene: TRBJ2-7; CDR3 DNA: TGTGCCAGCAGCCCAGGCTCCTACGAGCAGTACTTC; CDR3 protein: CASSPGSYEQYF
D gene: -; V gene: TRBV28; J gene: TRBJ1-5; CDR3 DNA: TGTGCCAGCAGTTTAGGGCAGGGGCTTAATAGCAATCAGCCCCAGCATTTT; CDR3 protein: CASSLGQGLNSNQPQHF
D gene: TRBD1; V gene: TRBV7-2; J gene: TRBJ2-5; CDR3 DNA: TGTGCCAGCAGCTTCCAGGGGGCCCTGGGAGAGACCCAGTACTTC; CDR3 protein: CASSFQGALGETQYF
D gene: -; V gene: TRBV28; J gene: TRBJ1-2; CDR3 DNA: TGTGCCAGCAGTCGGCAGGCGGGTTATGGCTACACCTTC; CDR3 protein: CASSRQAGYGYTF
D gene: TRBD1; V gene: TRBV7-9; J gene: TRBJ2-2; CDR3 DNA: TGTGCCAGCAGCCCTAGGACAGGGCACACCGGGGAGCTGTTTTTT; CDR3 protein: CASSPRTGHTGELFF
D gene: -; V gene: TRBV15; J gene: TRBJ1-6; CDR3 DNA: TGTGCCACCAGCAGAGACTGGGTCAGGGATAATTCACCCCTCCACTTT; CDR3 protein: CATSRDWVRDNSPLHF
D gene: -; V gene: TRBV7-9; J gene: TRBJ2-5; CDR3 DNA: TGTGCCAGCAGCCCCCCGTTTCCGGGACAAGAGACCCAGTACTTC; CDR3 protein: CASSPPFPGQETQYF